In this sample, the clone carrying this T cell receptor beta chain turned up a few times. What it binds is not known. Template-switching 5'RACE yielded the TCR cDNA; a universal primer site and UMIs were added in the process. TCRdb re-called the 5' RACE reads through MiXCR, storing one row per CDR3 protein. The sample has almost 600,000 distinct CDR3 sequences, about 13% seen once. Germline assignment: CDR1 SGHTA and CDR2 FQGNSA. The CDR3 has 12 residues. V was trimmed by 7 bases and J by 1 base, leaving 5 bases between them. This sample is drawn from a study of T cells after yellow fever vaccination. Notes on the study in general: Most primary-vaccination clones reappeared after the booster (approximately 95% CD4, 85% to 90% CD8). Weaker, the secondary response peaked sooner, at day 5 versus 15. Researchers noted that a small share of clonotypes showed up in both CD4 and CD8 compartments.

The V gene is TRBV7-2, the J gene TRBJ1-5; D unresolved. The sample consisted of PBMCs, taken on the day of the yellow fever booster vaccination. The receptor's source is a man aged 25 to 45 who received the YFV17D yellow fever vaccine. CDR3 sequence: CASTSSNQPQHF. CDR3 DNA: TGTGCCAGCACCTCGAGCAATCAGCCCCAGCATTTT.